This is a list of T cell receptor beta chains from one sample in a study of spatial heterogeneity in lung cancer. TCRdb used MiXCR to reprocess the 5' RACE reads, holding one entry per CDR3 protein. The data hold some 7,000 distinct CDR3 sequences, with less than 20% observed a single time. This sample comprised PBMCs, obtained at surgery. The origin of the receptors is a female donor with early-stage non-small cell lung cancer. CDR3s include the opening cysteine and the closing phenylalanine or tryptophan. The D gene is left open where the match is weak. Clone size is not always given. Where it is, it says once, few, many or a class for expanded clones.

CDR3aa	CDR3nt	d_gene	v_gene	j_gene	abundance
CASSVVSGSNEQYF	TGTGCCAGCAGCGTAGTTAGCGGGAGCAACGAGCAGTACTTC	TRBD2	TRBV9	TRBJ2-7	many
CASSLAGAHTDTQYF	TGTGCCAGCAGCTTGGCAGGGGCCCACACAGATACGCAGTATTTT	NA	TRBV5-5	TRBJ2-3	NA
CASSLGNRSPEAFF	TGCGCCAGCAGCTTGGGAAACAGGTCTCCTGAAGCTTTCTTT	NA	TRBV5-1	TRBJ1-1	NA
CASSLLGQAGGYTF	TGTGCCAGCAGCTTACTGGGACAGGCCGGTGGCTACACCTTC	TRBD1	TRBV7-2	TRBJ1-2	few
CASSLDRGPYNEQFF	TGTGCCAGCAGCTTGGACAGGGGGCCCTACAATGAGCAGTTCTTC	TRBD1	TRBV5-4	TRBJ2-1	medium-sized
CAISQGEGSPLHF	TGTGCCATCTCACAGGGAGAGGGTTCACCCCTCCACTTT	NA	TRBV12-3/TRBV12-4	TRBJ1-6	medium-sized
CASSRGISGVHSDTQYF	TGTGCCAGCAGCCGGGGGATTAGCGGGGTGCACTCAGATACGCAGTATTTT	TRBD2	TRBV6-6	TRBJ2-3	NA
CASSSGQADTQYF	TGTGCCAGCAGCTCCGGACAGGCAGATACGCAGTATTTT	TRBD1	TRBV7-3	TRBJ2-3	medium-sized
CASSSPLARRTQYF	TGTGCCAGCAGTTCCCCCCTAGCGAGGCGTACGCAGTATTTT	NA	TRBV11-2	TRBJ2-3	medium-sized
CSARAWDSLYEQYF	TGCAGTGCTAGAGCTTGGGACAGCCTCTACGAGCAGTACTTC	TRBD1	TRBV20-1	TRBJ2-7	few
CASSQRLPREQYF	TGTGCCAGCAGCCAACGACTACCGAGAGAGCAGTACTTC	NA	TRBV14	TRBJ2-7	NA
CSARLRSGTEAFF	TGCAGTGCGAGATTAAGGAGCGGCACTGAAGCTTTCTTT	NA	TRBV20-1	TRBJ1-1	few
CASSVGFRGRTYEQYF	TGTGCCAGCAGCGTAGGGTTCCGGGGGAGAACCTACGAGCAGTACTTC	NA	TRBV9	TRBJ2-7	many
CASSFGRGGTDTQYF	TGTGCCAGCAGCTTCGGTAGGGGCGGCACAGATACGCAGTATTTT	NA	TRBV11-1	TRBJ2-3	many
CASSSPREQVAYGYTF	TGTGCCAGCAGTTCCCCCCGCGAACAGGTCGCCTATGGCTACACCTTC	NA	TRBV6-2/TRBV6-3	TRBJ1-2	NA
CASSLAYPGDSGNTIYF	TGTGCCAGCAGCTTAGCCTACCCGGGAGACTCTGGAAACACCATATATTTT	NA	TRBV7-6	TRBJ1-3	medium-sized
CAWRAGGRGEQFF	TGTGCCTGGAGGGCGGGAGGAAGGGGTGAGCAGTTCTTC	TRBD2	TRBV30	TRBJ2-1	many
CASRTRRGVNEQFF	TGTGCCAGCAGGACTCGCCGGGGGGTCAATGAGCAGTTCTTC	TRBD2	TRBV6-6	TRBJ2-1	NA
CASSFQNYEQYF	TGTGCCAGCAGTTTTCAGAATTACGAGCAGTACTTC	NA	TRBV28	TRBJ2-7	medium-sized
CASGRQVNTEAFF	TGTGCCAGCGGACGACAGGTAAACACTGAAGCTTTCTTT	NA	TRBV27	TRBJ1-1	NA
CASSLRNTGELFF	TGTGCCAGCAGCTTAAGGAACACCGGGGAGCTGTTTTTT	NA	TRBV7-3	TRBJ2-2	few
CASSSLSNPLDYGYTF	TGTGCCAGCAGCTCACTCAGCAACCCTCTCGACTATGGCTACACCTTC	NA	TRBV7-9	TRBJ1-2	few
CAISESSSYEQYF	TGTGCCATCAGTGAGTCGAGCTCCTACGAGCAGTACTTC	NA	TRBV10-3	TRBJ2-7	NA
CASTLPFLGTEAFF	TGTGCCAGCACCTTACCCTTCCTCGGAACTGAAGCTTTCTTT	NA	TRBV28	TRBJ1-1	few
CASRQGSQANYGYTF	TGTGCCTCGCGCCAGGGTAGTCAGGCTAACTATGGCTACACCTTC	NA	TRBV28	TRBJ1-2	many
CASSSWGSGNTGELFF	TGTGCTAGCAGCTCCTGGGGTAGCGGGAACACCGGGGAGCTGTTTTTT	NA	TRBV7-7	TRBJ2-2	medium-sized
CASGMNTEAFF	TGTGCCAGCGGCATGAACACTGAAGCTTTCTTT	NA	TRBV2	TRBJ1-1	few
CASIPEVGAGNEQFF	TGTGCCAGCATCCCCGAGGTAGGGGCTGGCAATGAGCAGTTCTTC	NA	TRBV11-2	TRBJ2-1	medium-sized
CASSFSANTEAFF	TGTGCCAGCAGCTTCTCAGCCAACACTGAAGCTTTCTTT	NA	TRBV11-2	TRBJ1-1	medium-sized
CASSLGQAYGYTF	TGTGCCAGCAGTTTAGGCCAGGCCTATGGCTACACCTTC	NA	TRBV27	TRBJ1-2	few
CASTAGLGETQYF	TGCGCCAGCACAGCCGGATTGGGAGAGACCCAGTACTTC	NA	TRBV5-1	TRBJ2-5	NA
CASSLALGQGIGNTIYF	TGTGCCAGCAGTTTAGCGTTAGGACAGGGGATTGGAAACACCATATATTTT	TRBD1	TRBV12-3/TRBV12-4	TRBJ1-3	NA
CASSLERRLRETQYF	TGTGCCAGCAGCTTAGAACGGAGATTGAGGGAGACCCAGTACTTC	NA	TRBV11-1	TRBJ2-5	NA
CASSQGDRFHNEQFF	TGTGCCAGCAGCCAGGGAGACAGGTTCCACAATGAGCAGTTCTTC	NA	TRBV7-3	TRBJ2-1	few
CASSPPSGGLDTQYF	TGTGCCAGCAGCCCTCCTTCGGGGGGGCTAGATACGCAGTATTTT	TRBD2	TRBV13	TRBJ2-3	many
CASSLITASSYNSPLHF	TGTGCCAGCAGCTTAATAACCGCCAGCTCCTATAATTCACCCCTCCACTTT	NA	TRBV7-8	TRBJ1-6	NA
CASSSSSREQFF	TGTGCCAGCAGCTCTTCTAGCCGTGAGCAGTTCTTC	NA	TRBV13	TRBJ2-1	few
CASSLADYQPQHF	TGTGCCAGCAGTTTAGCGGATTATCAGCCCCAGCATTTT	NA	TRBV12-3/TRBV12-4	TRBJ1-5	medium-sized
CSGRQGAETEAFF	TGCAGTGGGAGGCAGGGGGCGGAGACTGAAGCTTTCTTT	TRBD1	TRBV20-1	TRBJ1-1	medium-sized
CASSKENGGSTDTQYF	TGTGCCAGCAGCAAAGAGAACGGGGGGAGCACAGATACGCAGTATTTT	NA	TRBV21-1	TRBJ2-3	medium-sized
CSVEDGGFTEAFF	TGCAGCGTTGAAGACGGGGGATTCACTGAAGCTTTCTTT	NA	TRBV29-1	TRBJ1-1	many
CASSQGLPREQYF	TGTGCCAGCAGCCAAGGACTACCGAGAGAGCAGTACTTC	NA	TRBV14	TRBJ2-7	few
CASSLAAGELFF	TGTGCCAGCAGCTTAGCGGCCGGGGAGCTGTTTTTT	NA	TRBV7-8	TRBJ2-2	many
CAISETGGYEQYF	TGTGCCATCAGTGAGACAGGGGGGTACGAGCAGTACTTC	TRBD1	TRBV10-3	TRBJ2-7	medium-sized
CASSRPGGRYSYNEQFF	TGTGCCAGCAGCAGACCCGGAGGGCGATACTCCTACAATGAGCAGTTCTTC	NA	TRBV11-2	TRBJ2-1	medium-sized
CSVDQQGAGELFF	TGCAGCGTTGATCAACAGGGAGCCGGGGAGCTGTTTTTT	NA	TRBV29-1	TRBJ2-2	medium-sized
CASSRTGGYYNEQFF	TGTGCCAGCAGTCGGACAGGGGGCTACTACAATGAGCAGTTCTTC	TRBD1	TRBV28	TRBJ2-1	NA
CSASNRETQYF	TGCAGTGCTAGTAACAGAGAGACCCAGTACTTC	NA	TRBV20-1	TRBJ2-5	medium-sized
CASSPGQGQAFF	TGTGCCAGCAGCCCGGGTCAGGGTCAAGCTTTCTTT	NA	TRBV7-2	TRBJ1-1	medium-sized
CAISESRDHSYEQYF	TGTGCCATCAGTGAGTCCCGTGACCACTCCTACGAGCAGTACTTC	NA	TRBV10-3	TRBJ2-7	large
CASSGTLAGNTIYF	TGCGCCAGCAGCGGGACGCTGGCTGGAAACACCATATATTTT	NA	TRBV5-1	TRBJ1-3	medium-sized